This is a list of T cell receptor beta chains from one sample in a study of CD8+CD57+ T cells in acquired aplastic anemia. Via MiXCR, TCRdb re-called the reads, giving one row per CDR3 protein. The top ten hold less than 0.85% of the sample, which has hundreds of thousands of distinct CDR3 sequences, around 32% seen once. Sequenced input: sorted CD4+, CD8+, or CD8+CD57+ T cells (not recorded which) from PBMCs. Receptor source: a human donor with aplastic anemia. Each CDR3 is given with its conserved first and last residue. The D gene is left open where the match is weak. Size tells how often a clone was seen (once, few, many) or the class of an expanded clone, and some rows leave it out.

d_call	v_call	j_call	clone_size	cdr3_aa	cdr3_nt
NA	TRBV29-1	TRBJ1-1	many	CSGKTTGPGTEAFF	TGCAGCGGTAAGACAACAGGACCGGGCACTGAAGCTTTCTTT
TRBD1	TRBV4-2	TRBJ1-6	NA	CASSQDIRRDRANSPLHF	TGTGCCAGCAGCCAAGATATAAGGCGGGACAGGGCAAATTCACCCCTCCACTTT
TRBD1	TRBV9	TRBJ1-1	NA	CASSPTGGLGTEAFF	TGTGCCAGCAGCCCGACAGGGGGCTTGGGTACTGAAGCTTTCTTT
NA	TRBV12-3/TRBV12-4	TRBJ1-5	NA	CASSFRQGGQPQHF	TGTGCCAGCAGTTTCCGGCAGGGCGGTCAGCCCCAGCATTTT
NA	TRBV19	TRBJ2-1	NA	CASSILPIHEQFF	TGTGCCAGTAGTATACTGCCGATCCATGAGCAGTTCTTC
NA	TRBV20-1	TRBJ1-2	many	CSATRQAGNYGYTF	TGCAGTGCCACCCGACAAGCCGGGAACTATGGCTACACCTTC
TRBD1	TRBV6-4	TRBJ1-1	NA	CASKDPTGRNTEAFF	TGTGCCAGCAAAGACCCGACAGGGAGGAACACTGAAGCTTTCTTT
NA	TRBV20-1	TRBJ1-6	many	CSATPGQTSNSPLHF	TGCAGTGCAACTCCGGGACAAACTAGTAATTCACCCCTCCACTTT
TRBD1	TRBV19	TRBJ1-1	NA	CASSTGGRAFF	TGTGCCAGTTCGACAGGGGGCAGAGCTTTCTTT
NA	TRBV19	TRBJ2-7	NA	CASMERANSYEQYF	TGTGCCAGTATGGAAAGAGCTAACTCCTACGAGCAGTACTTC
NA	TRBV11-2	TRBJ2-1	NA	CASSLQSGILYNEQFF	TGTGCCAGCAGCTTACAGTCGGGGATTCTCTACAATGAGCAGTTCTTC
TRBD1	TRBV10-1	TRBJ2-2	many	CASSEKSRGHTGELFF	TGCGCCAGCAGTGAAAAATCCAGGGGGCACACCGGGGAGCTGTTTTTT